Below are 16 T cell receptor beta chains sequenced from a single sample in a study of long-term antiretroviral therapy in people with HIV. An immunoSEQ assay, version v3.0, was performed at survey level. Assay used: immunoSEQ multiplex PCR; TCRdb lists only in-frame clones, some missing. The sample includes tens of thousands of clones, roughly 96% seen only once; the top ten take 2.5% to 3.5%. Material: unsorted PBMCs, obtained 3.7 years after starting antiretroviral therapy. The origin of the receptors is a woman between 45 and 60 years old with HIV.

The chain couples TRBV7-2 to TRBJ2-1; TRBD2 aligns across 14 bases. Per the germline V gene, CDR1 is SGHTA and CDR2 is FQGNSA. The CDR3 is 18 amino acids. Trimming took 1 base from V and 2 from J; bases not matched to a gene: 4. In nucleotides, the CDR3 is TGTGCCAGCAGCTTAGGGGGACTAGCGGGGGAGGCCTACAATGAGCAGTTCTTC. Translating gives CASSLGGLAGEAYNEQFF.

The chain employs TRBV11-2 and TRBJ2-4; 9 positions agree with TRBD2. The CDR3 length is 14 residues. Germline trimming cut 5 bases from V and 6 bases from J; bases unmatched to any gene: 5. Germline V CDR1 and CDR2: SGHAT, FQNNGV. The CDR3 spells CASSLAGIGNIQYF. The DNA of the CDR3 is TGTGCCAGCAGCCTAGCGGGGATCGGAAACATTCAGTACTTC.

The chain uses TRBV11-3 and TRBJ1-3; D gene uncertain. The V end lost 1 base, the J end lost 0 bases, and 16 bases lay between the germline ends. The germline V gene has CDR1 SGHNT and CDR2 YENEEA. This CDR3 region has 18 residues. In nucleotides, the CDR3 is TGTGCCAGCAGCTTAGCCCCTAATATGCTTAGCTCTGGAAACACCATATATTTT. As protein: CASSLAPNMLSSGNTIYF.

This clone has a handful of counts. The V gene is TRBV2, the J gene TRBJ1-2; D is ambiguous. This CDR3 has 13 residues. Germline CDR1 is SNHLY and CDR2 is FYNNEI. The V and J ends lost 0 bases and 7 bases respectively, with 9 bases between them. CDR3 DNA sequence: TGTGCCAGCAGTGAAGCGCACAGTTCTGGCTACACCTTC. Its translation is CASSEAHSSGYTF.

The chain employs TRBV7-3 and TRBJ2-7; 7 bases align to TRBD1. After removal of 6 bases from V and 4 bases from J, the junction contained 6 bases not matched to a gene. The CDR3 has 13 residues. Germline loops: CDR1 SGHTA, CDR2 FQGTGA. The CDR3 protein is CASRPGQTYEQYF. The CDR3 bases are TGTGCCAGCAGACCGGGACAGACATACGAGCAGTACTTC.

This clone was detected once. The rearrangement links TRBV13 to TRBJ1-2; D not certain. V lost 6 bases and J lost 3, with 5 bases in between. Germline CDR1 and CDR2: PRHDT and FYEKMQ (reference sequence). CDR3 length equals 11 residues. The CDR3 loop reads CASRADYGYTF. The CDR3 DNA reads TGTGCCAGCAGGGCAGACTATGGCTACACCTTC.

The chain has TRBV5-6 and TRBJ2-1; TRBD2 agrees at 7 bases. CDR3 length: 16 amino acids. Germline trimming cut 5 bases from V and 0 bases from J; bases unmatched to any gene: 8. Per the germline V gene, CDR1 is SGHDT and CDR2 is YYEEEE. CDR3 protein: CASSGMGGYSYNEQFF. As DNA, the CDR3 is TGTGCCAGCAGTGGAATGGGGGGGTACTCCTACAATGAGCAGTTCTTC.

This clone was recorded only once. The gene calls are TRBV6-6 and TRBJ2-7, with TRBD1 matching 10 bases. The V gene's germline CDR1 is MNHNY and CDR2 SVGAGI (reference sequence). The V gene end was trimmed by 7 bases and the J gene end by 6 bases; junction bases not matched to a gene: 12. This CDR3 has 15 residues. CDR3 in amino acids: CASIRGTGDLSEQYF. The CDR3 DNA follows: TGTGCCAGCATTCGGGGGACAGGGGATTTGAGCGAGCAGTACTTC.

The chain employs TRBV11-3 and TRBJ2-5; no definite D call. CDR3 length equals 13 residues. V was pared by 0 bases and J by 2 bases, with 4 bases between. Germline V CDR1 and CDR2: SGHNT, YENEEA. The CDR3 reads CASSLEWQETQYF. DNA of the CDR3: TGTGCCAGCAGCTTAGAGTGGCAAGAGACCCAGTACTTC.

J is TRBJ1-1 and V is TRBV6-5; D is undetermined. Germline V gene lookup returns CDR1 MNHEY and CDR2 SVGAGI. There are 12 residues in the CDR3. Trimming stripped 6 bases from V and 1 base from J, with 6 bases between. For the CDR3, the DNA is TGTGCCAGCAGGTGGACGAACACTGAAGCTTTCTTT. Translated: CASRWTNTEAFF.

The gene calls are TRBV4-1 and TRBJ1-1; D is possibly TRBD1 (6 bases). V lost 2 bases and J lost 0, with 7 bases in between. The CDR3 length is 14 residues. Per the germline V gene, CDR1 is MGHRA and CDR2 is YSYEKL. The CDR3 region is CASSQWDMNTEAFF. CDR3 sequence (DNA): TGCGCCAGCAGCCAATGGGACATGAACACTGAAGCTTTCTTT.

The chain couples TRBV7-2 to TRBJ2-7; D possibly corresponds to TRBD1 (6 bases). Germline V lookup: CDR1 SGHTA, CDR2 FQGNSA. CDR3 length: 15 amino acids. The ends were cut back, 2 bases at V and 2 bases at J, with 13 bases in the middle. DNA of the CDR3: TGTGCCAGCAGCTTAAGTACAGGGAGTGCCTACGAGCAGTACTTC. Translated, it gives CASSLSTGSAYEQYF. The full variable domain, rest sourced from reference TRBV7-2 and TRBJ2-7, is GAGVSQSPSNKVTEKGKDVELRCDPISGHTALYWYRQSLGQGLEFLIYFQGNSAPDKSGLPSDRFSAERTGGSVSTLTIQRTQQEDSAVYLCASSLSTGSAYEQYFGPGTRLTVT.

The chain is built from TRBV5-5 and TRBJ1-1, with D possibly matching TRBD1 (6 bases). V gave up 2 bases and J gave up 0 bases, with 17 bases separating them. CDR1 is SGHKS and CDR2 is YYEKEE in the germline V gene (reference sequence). The CDR3 sequence is 17 residues long. The CDR3 sequence is CASSFPSVRTVNTEAFF. In DNA, the CDR3 is TGTGCCAGCAGCTTCCCCTCGGTTCGGACAGTGAACACTGAAGCTTTCTTT.

The chain is built from TRBV2 and TRBJ1-6, with D possibly being TRBD1 (6 bases). The CDR3 is 15 residues long. The V end lost 5 bases, the J end lost 2 bases, and 10 bases lay between the germline ends. The V gene's germline CDR1 is SNHLY and CDR2 FYNNEI. CDR3: CASSLRTAYNSPLHF. The CDR3 DNA sequence: TGTGCCAGCAGTCTTCGGACAGCCTATAATTCACCCCTCCACTTT.

The V call is TRBV7-2, the J call TRBJ2-2; no firm D call. Germline V gene sequence: CDR1 SGHTA, CDR2 FQGNSA. With 5 bases removed from V and 1 base from J, the gap between germline ends came to 11 bases. This CDR3 has 15 amino acids. The CDR3 nucleotides read TGTGCCAGCAGCCCACGCGGAGAGAACACCGGGGAGCTGTTTTTT. Protein product: CASSPRGENTGELFF.

This clone was seen more than once but under ten times. The J gene is TRBJ2-6, the V gene TRBV4-3; the match to TRBD1 covers 8 bases. The length of the CDR3 is 20 residues. The J segment lost 2 bases and the V segment lost 0 bases, leaving 12 bases of the junction unmatched. Germline loops: CDR1 LGHNA, CDR2 YSLEER. The CDR3 DNA reads as TGCGCCAGCAGCCAAGAATCCGCAGCAGGGGGCTTTACTGGGGCCAACGTCCTGACTTTC. Translated: CASSQESAAGGFTGANVLTF.